These 20 T cell receptor beta chains originate from one sample sequenced in a study of T cell responses to AZD1222 COVID-19 vaccine. Repertoires were generated with immunoSEQ multiplex PCR, while TCRdb's copy carries only in-frame clones and drops some. The sample has 90,000 to 110,000 clones; 88% are singletons. Source: peripheral blood, taken on day 0 of MenACWY control vaccination. Every receptor here comes from an adult in good health.

The V call is TRBV18, the J call TRBJ1-5; D is unresolved. The CDR3 runs 14 residues. The V end was cut by 3 bases, the J end by 9 bases, with 15 bases between. Germline values: CDR1 KGHSH, CDR2 LQKENI. The CDR3 sequence: CASSPSIEGSPQHF. The CDR3 region has the DNA TGTGCCAGCTCACCGTCGATCGAGGGTTCGCCCCAGCATTTT.

The chain recombines TRBV10-3 with TRBJ2-3, with D maybe TRBD1 (6 bases). There are 15 residues in the CDR3. Germline CDR1 ENHRY, CDR2 SYGVKD. Trimming left V 7 bases short and J 2 bases short, with 16 bases between. CDR3 protein: CAINPSGAYTDTQYF. The CDR3 bases are TGTGCCATCAACCCCTCAGGGGCCTACACAGATACGCAGTATTTT.

This chain joins TRBV7-8 and TRBJ1-5, with a tentative D call TRBD1 (5 bases). CDR3 length: 15 amino acids. Germline V gene lookup returns CDR1 SGHVS and CDR2 FQNEAQ. Deletions cut 5 bases from V and 9 bases from J, with 20 bases between. CDR3 DNA sequence: TGTGCCAGCAGCCCGGGGGTCCGGGGCCCGCGGCCCCAGCATTTT. Its translation: CASSPGVRGPRPQHF. Using reference TRBV7-8 and TRBJ1-5 for the parts outside the CDR3, the full variable domain is GAGVSQSPRYKVAKRGQDVALRCDPISGHVSLFWYQQALGQGPEFLTYFQNEAQLDKSGLPSDRFFAERPEGSVSTLKIQRTQQEDSAVYLCASSPGVRGPRPQHFGDGTRLSIL.

This clone came up a few times. This chain uses TRBV7-2 with TRBJ1-5, with D unclear. This CDR3 has 13 amino acids. With 1 base removed from V and 9 bases from J, the gap between germline ends came to 10 bases. CDR1 SGHTA and CDR2 FQGNSA come from the germline V gene. CDR3 coding DNA: TGTGCCAGCAGCTTAGTCAGAGCAGCGCCCCAGCATTTT. Amino acids: CASSLVRAAPQHF.

The gene calls are TRBV5-1 and TRBJ2-5; 12 bases agree with TRBD2. This CDR3 spans 15 amino acids. J gave up 6 bases and V 4 bases, and 7 bases lay outside the gene matches. Germline values: CDR1 SGHRS, CDR2 YFSETQ. CDR3 DNA sequence: TGCGCCAGCAGCGCTAGCGGGGGGGCCGAGAAGACCCAGTACTTC. Translated: CASSASGGAEKTQYF.

This clone has just one count. The chain couples TRBV19 to TRBJ2-7; D not certain. There are 14 residues in the CDR3. With 2 bases removed from V and 2 bases from J, the gap between germline ends came to 10 bases. The germline gives CDR1 LNHDA, CDR2 SQIVND (reference sequence). CDR3 DNA sequence: TGTGCCAGTAGTATAAATCCTAGGACCTACGAGCAGTACTTC. Its translation is CASSINPRTYEQYF. Full variable domain (missing parts from reference TRBV19 and TRBJ2-7): DGGITQSPKYLFRKEGQNVTLSCEQNLNHDAMYWYRQDPGQGLRLIYYSQIVNDFQKGDIAEGYSVSREKKESFPLTVTSAQKNPTAFYLCASSINPRTYEQYFGPGTRLTVT.

CDR3 bases: TGTGCCAGCAGTTTCGGGACAGGGGTAGTAGATACGCAGTATTTT. As protein: CASSFGTGVVDTQYF. The chain has TRBV6-2 or TRBV6-3 and TRBJ2-3; 10 nucleotides match TRBD1. The J segment lost 5 bases and the V segment lost 4 bases, leaving 6 bases of the junction unmatched. The germline CDR1 and CDR2 sequences are MNHEY and SVGEGT. The CDR3 spans 15 residues.

The J gene is TRBJ2-2, the V gene TRBV19; possibly TRBD1 for D (5 bases). CDR3 size: 16 residues. V was trimmed by 3 bases and J by 3 bases, leaving 14 bases between them. CDR1 and CDR2 from the germline V gene are LNHDA and SQIVND (reference sequence). The CDR3 nucleotides are TGTGCCAGTAGTATTCCCAGGGCTTGGGACACCGGGGAGCTGTTTTTT. Translated, it gives CASSIPRAWDTGELFF.

V usage is TRBV7-8 and J usage is TRBJ2-3; a possible D gene is TRBD2 (5 bases). The germline V gene has CDR1 SGHVS and CDR2 FQNEAQ. Trimming stripped 5 bases from V and 0 bases from J, with 15 bases between. The CDR3 covers 16 residues. The CDR3 protein is CASSTSGIPSTDTQYF. CDR3 DNA sequence: TGTGCCAGCAGCACCTCCGGGATTCCTAGCACAGATACGCAGTATTTT. The full variable domain, completed using reference TRBV7-8 and TRBJ2-3, is GAGVSQSPRYKVAKRGQDVALRCDPISGHVSLFWYQQALGQGPEFLTYFQNEAQLDKSGLPSDRFFAERPEGSVSTLKIQRTQQEDSAVYLCASSTSGIPSTDTQYFGPGTRLTVL.

The chain couples TRBV5-1 to TRBJ2-1, with D perhaps given as TRBD1 or TRBD2 (5 bases each). In germline, CDR1 is SGHRS, CDR2 YFSETQ. Trimming left V 4 bases short and J 10 bases short, with 15 bases between. The CDR3 has 13 residues. CDR3: CASSPGLPGEQFF. DNA for the CDR3: TGCGCCAGCAGCCCGGGGCTCCCCGGGGAGCAGTTCTTC.

The V call is TRBV19, the J call TRBJ1-2; D is possibly TRBD1 (5 bases). Germline V gives CDR1 LNHDA, CDR2 SQIVND (reference sequence). This CDR3 has 15 amino acids. V lost 5 bases to trimming and J lost 7 bases, with 20 bases between them. CDR3 protein: CASSPWDRPFGGYTF. The DNA for the CDR3 is TGTGCCAGTAGTCCATGGGACCGTCCCTTCGGTGGCTACACCTTC.

This sequence joins TRBV4-2 and TRBJ2-7, with 9 bases identical to TRBD1. The CDR3 runs 12 residues. J lost 6 bases, V lost 4 bases, and 1 base had no gene match. Germline CDR1 reads LGHNA; CDR2 reads YNFKEQ. CDR3 sequence reads: CASSRDRAEQYF. CDR3 DNA sequence: TGTGCCAGCAGCCGGGACAGGGCCGAGCAGTACTTC.

The CDR3 DNA sequence: TGTGCCACCAGCAGAGAGTCCCTGGTGGCGACTAATGAAAAACTGTTTTTT. Amino acid sequence: CATSRESLVATNEKLFF. This sequence joins TRBV15 and TRBJ1-4; no definite D call. V was trimmed by 0 bases and J by 2 bases, leaving 13 bases between them. Germline V lookup: CDR1 LNHNV, CDR2 YYDKDF (reference sequence). This CDR3 spans 17 amino acids.

The chain joins TRBV5-1 to TRBJ1-4; possibly TRBD1 for D (6 bases). Trimming pared 0 bases from V and 3 bases from J, leaving 9 bases between. Germline V CDR1 and CDR2: SGHRS, YFSETQ. The CDR3 sequence is 15 residues long. Here the CDR3 DNA reads TGCGCCAGCAGCTTGGTGGGGGCGTCTAATGAAAAACTGTTTTTT. Protein: CASSLVGASNEKLFF.

The chain couples TRBV5-6 to TRBJ1-1; D not certain. This CDR3 has 13 amino acids. V lost 2 bases, J lost 10 bases, and 15 bases lay in between. Germline assignment: CDR1 SGHDT and CDR2 YYEEEE. The CDR3 spells CASSFTRLEAAFF. The CDR3 nucleotides are TGTGCCAGCAGCTTTACTCGTCTAGAGGCAGCTTTCTTT.

V is TRBV7-2 and J is TRBJ2-3; D perhaps matches TRBD2 (5 bases). V lost 1 base and J lost 2, with 13 bases in between. The CDR3 is 16 amino acids. CDR1 is SGHTA and CDR2 is FQGNSA in the germline V gene. The CDR3 reads CASSLEARAATDTQYF. For the CDR3, the DNA is TGTGCCAGCAGCTTAGAGGCCCGAGCGGCCACAGATACGCAGTATTTT.

This chain connects TRBV30 to TRBJ1-3; unclear D gene. This CDR3 region has 14 residues. V lost 5 bases to trimming and J lost 0 bases, with 11 bases between them. Germline V gives CDR1 GTSNPN, CDR2 SVGIG (reference sequence). The CDR3 spells CAWARDTSGNTIYF. The CDR3 DNA follows: TGTGCCTGGGCCAGAGACACCTCTGGAAACACCATATATTTT. Full variable domain (outside the CDR3, taken from reference TRBV30 and TRBJ1-3): SQTIHQWPATLVQPVGSPLSLECTVEGTSNPNLYWYRQAAGRGLQLLFYSVGIGQISSEVPQNLSASRPQDRQFILSSKKLLLSDSGFYLCAWARDTSGNTIYFGEGSWLTVV.

V is TRBV27 and J is TRBJ1-5; D is unresolved. CDR1 and CDR2 from the germline V gene are MNHEY and SMNVEV (reference sequence). Trimming pared 5 bases from V and 4 bases from J, leaving 9 bases between. CDR3 length: 13 amino acids. The CDR3 loop is CASSPTFNQPQHF. CDR3 DNA sequence: TGTGCCAGCAGTCCTACTTTTAATCAGCCCCAGCATTTT.

The chain is built from TRBV7-2 and TRBJ2-1; TRBD2 aligns across 8 bases. Germline CDR1 SGHTA, CDR2 FQGNSA. The CDR3 is 15 amino acids. The junction had 2 bases not matched to a gene; V was cut back by 4 bases and J by 0 bases. Here the CDR3 DNA reads TGTGCCAGCAGCTGGGCGGGGGGCTCCTACAATGAGCAGTTCTTC. Amino acid sequence: CASSWAGGSYNEQFF.

This sequence joins TRBV6-5 and TRBJ1-1; D might be TRBD1 (5 bases). The germline V gene has CDR1 MNHEY and CDR2 SVGAGI. This CDR3 is 13 amino acids long. Trimming took 4 bases from V and 7 from J, leaving 13 bases between them. CDR3 nucleotide sequence: TGTGCCAGCAGTTCGGGGGGGTTGGTTGAAGCTTTCTTT. Amino acids: CASSSGGLVEAFF.